This TCR beta chain was sequenced during a study of human T cells and chemical hapten exposure. CDR3 size: 16 residues. In germline, CDR1 is SGHVS, CDR2 FNYEAQ. The ends lost 6 bases at V and 6 bases at J; junction bases unmatched: 8. This sample's time point: healthy volunteer bleed at 2 weeks. Unfractionated whole blood yielded total RNA. TCRdb used MiXCR to reprocess the RACE reads, holding one entry per CDR3 protein. The sample consists of about 130,000 distinct CDR3 sequences, approximately 8.3% of them appearing once. This clonotype originated in a male donor in good health. Some clones in this sample may be carry-over from other donors' samples. Sequenced input: whole blood. The rearrangement links TRBV7-6 to TRBJ2-1; 13 positions agree with TRBD2. In DNA, the CDR3 is TGTGCCAGCAGGGGGATGACTAGCGGGAGGAGCAATGAGCAGTTCTTC. This sequence encodes CASRGMTSGRSNEQFF.